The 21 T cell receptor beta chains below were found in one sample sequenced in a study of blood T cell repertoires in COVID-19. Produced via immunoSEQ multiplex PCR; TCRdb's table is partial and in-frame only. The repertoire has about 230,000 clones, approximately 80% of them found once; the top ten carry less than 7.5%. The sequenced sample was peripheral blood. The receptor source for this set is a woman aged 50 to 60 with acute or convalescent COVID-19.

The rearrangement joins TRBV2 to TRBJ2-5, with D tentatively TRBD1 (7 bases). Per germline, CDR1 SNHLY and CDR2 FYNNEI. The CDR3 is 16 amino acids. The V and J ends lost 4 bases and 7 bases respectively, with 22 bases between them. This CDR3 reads CASSVETGYLGGTQYF. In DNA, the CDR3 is TGTGCCAGCAGTGTTGAGACAGGGTACCTGGGGGGGACCCAGTACTTC. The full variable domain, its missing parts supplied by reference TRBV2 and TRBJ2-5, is EPEVTQTPSHQVTQMGQEVILRCVPISNHLYFYWYRQILGQKVEFLVSFYNNEISEKSEIFDDQFSVERPDGSNFTLKIRSTKLEDSAMYFCASSVETGYLGGTQYFGPGTRLLVL.

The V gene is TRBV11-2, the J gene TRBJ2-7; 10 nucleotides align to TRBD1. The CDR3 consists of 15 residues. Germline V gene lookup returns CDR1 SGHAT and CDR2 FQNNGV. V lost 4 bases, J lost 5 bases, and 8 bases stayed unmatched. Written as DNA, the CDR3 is TGTGCCAGCAGCTCCGTCCGGGACAGGGGCCACGAGCAGTACTTC. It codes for CASSSVRDRGHEQYF.

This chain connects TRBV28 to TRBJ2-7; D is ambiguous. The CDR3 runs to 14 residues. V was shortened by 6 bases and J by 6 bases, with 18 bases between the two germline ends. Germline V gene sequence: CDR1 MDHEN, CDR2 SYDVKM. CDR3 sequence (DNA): TGTGCCAGCAGGCCCCCAGGTGTGGAAGGCGAGCAGTACTTC. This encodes CASRPPGVEGEQYF.

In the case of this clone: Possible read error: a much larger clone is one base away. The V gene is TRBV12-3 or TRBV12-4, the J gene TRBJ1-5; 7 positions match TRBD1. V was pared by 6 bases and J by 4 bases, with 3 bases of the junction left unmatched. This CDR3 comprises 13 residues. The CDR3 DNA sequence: TGTGCCAGCAGCCGGGACAGAAATCAGCCCCAGCATTTT. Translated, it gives CASSRDRNQPQHF.

Written as DNA, the CDR3 is TGTGCCAGCTCACCACAAACAGTGAACACTGAAGCTTTCTTT. Encoded protein: CASSPQTVNTEAFF. The chain uses TRBV18 and TRBJ1-1; unclear D gene. The CDR3 sequence is 14 residues long. Trimming took off 1 base at V and 0 bases at J, with 6 bases between the two ends. The V gene's germline CDR1 is KGHSH and CDR2 LQKENI.

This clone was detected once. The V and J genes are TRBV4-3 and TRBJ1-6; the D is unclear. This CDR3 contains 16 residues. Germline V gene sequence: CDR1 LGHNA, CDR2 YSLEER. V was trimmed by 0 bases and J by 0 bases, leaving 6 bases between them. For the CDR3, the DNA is TGCGCCAGCAGCCAAGATAGAAGCTCCTATAATTCACCCCTCCACTTT. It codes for CASSQDRSSYNSPLHF.

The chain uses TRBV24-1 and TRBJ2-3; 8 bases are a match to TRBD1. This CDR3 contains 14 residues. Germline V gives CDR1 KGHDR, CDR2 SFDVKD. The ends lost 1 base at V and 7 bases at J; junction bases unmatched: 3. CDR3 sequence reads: CATSDFQGANTQYF. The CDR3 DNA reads TGTGCCACCAGTGATTTTCAGGGGGCAAATACGCAGTATTTT.

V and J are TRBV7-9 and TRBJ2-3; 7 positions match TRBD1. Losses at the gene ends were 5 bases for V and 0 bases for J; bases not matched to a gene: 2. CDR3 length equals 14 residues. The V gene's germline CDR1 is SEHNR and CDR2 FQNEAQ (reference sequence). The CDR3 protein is CASSQTGSTDTQYF. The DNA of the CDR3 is TGTGCCAGCAGCCAGACAGGGAGCACAGATACGCAGTATTTT.

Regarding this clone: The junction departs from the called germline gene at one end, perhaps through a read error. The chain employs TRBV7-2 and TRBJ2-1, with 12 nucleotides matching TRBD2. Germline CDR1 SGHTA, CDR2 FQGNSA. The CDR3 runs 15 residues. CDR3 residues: CASSLAGGAYNEQFF. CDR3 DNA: TGTGCCAGCAGCCTAGCGGGGGGGGCCTACAATGAGCAGTTCTTC.

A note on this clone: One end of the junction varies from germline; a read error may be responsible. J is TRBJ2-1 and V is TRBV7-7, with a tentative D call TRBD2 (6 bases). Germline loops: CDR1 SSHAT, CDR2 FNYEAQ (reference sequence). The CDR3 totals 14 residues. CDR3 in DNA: TGTGCTAGCAGCTTAGCGCAGGGAGGCAATGAGCAGTTCTTC. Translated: CASSLAQGGNEQFF.

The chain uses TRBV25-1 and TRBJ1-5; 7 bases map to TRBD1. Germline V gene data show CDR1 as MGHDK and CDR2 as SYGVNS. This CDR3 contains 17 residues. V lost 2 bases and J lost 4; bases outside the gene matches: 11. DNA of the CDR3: TGTGCCAGCAGTGAACCCCGGACAGGAGGGCTAAATCAGCCCCAGCATTTT. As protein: CASSEPRTGGLNQPQHF.

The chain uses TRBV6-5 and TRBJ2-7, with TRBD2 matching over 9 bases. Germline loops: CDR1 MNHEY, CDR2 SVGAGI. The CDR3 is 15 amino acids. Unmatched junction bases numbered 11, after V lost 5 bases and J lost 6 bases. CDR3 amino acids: CASSPLGGRAIEQYF. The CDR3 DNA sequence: TGTGCCAGCAGTCCGCTGGGCGGGAGGGCCATCGAGCAGTACTTC.

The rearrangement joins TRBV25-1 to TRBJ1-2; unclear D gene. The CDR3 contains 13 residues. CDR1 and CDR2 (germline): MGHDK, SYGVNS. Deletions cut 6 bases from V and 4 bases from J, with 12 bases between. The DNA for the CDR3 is TGTGCCAGCAGGGAGGCTAGTTCCTATGGCTACACCTTC. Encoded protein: CASREASSYGYTF.

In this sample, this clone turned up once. As DNA, the CDR3 is TGCGCCAGCAGCCAAAATTTGGAGGTAGTGGGGGGTGACTCTGGGGCCAACGTCCTGACTTTC. It specifies CASSQNLEVVGGDSGANVLTF. This chain connects TRBV4-3 to TRBJ2-6; possible D gene TRBD2, 6 bases. The CDR3 length is 21 residues. V was cut by 2 bases and J by 0 bases, with 23 bases left in between. Germline V gives CDR1 LGHNA, CDR2 YSLEER.

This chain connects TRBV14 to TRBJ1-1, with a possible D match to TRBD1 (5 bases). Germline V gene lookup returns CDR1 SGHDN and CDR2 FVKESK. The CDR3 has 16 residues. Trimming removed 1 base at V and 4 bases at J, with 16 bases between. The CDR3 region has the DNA TGTGCCAGCAGCCAAGTAGGCTTCGGGGGTGGCACTGAAGCTTTCTTT. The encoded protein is CASSQVGFGGGTEAFF.

The chain's CDR3 is CASSRGLAGVGETQYF. The CDR3 coding sequence is TGTGCCAGCAGCCGAGGACTAGCGGGAGTGGGTGAGACCCAGTACTTC. The chain couples TRBV3-1 (or the pseudogene TRBV3-2) to TRBJ2-5; 13 positions agree with TRBD2. Germline trimming cut 4 bases from V and 5 bases from J; bases unmatched to any gene: 7. The CDR3 is 16 amino acids. Per the germline V gene, CDR1 is LGHDT and CDR2 is YNNKEL (reference sequence).

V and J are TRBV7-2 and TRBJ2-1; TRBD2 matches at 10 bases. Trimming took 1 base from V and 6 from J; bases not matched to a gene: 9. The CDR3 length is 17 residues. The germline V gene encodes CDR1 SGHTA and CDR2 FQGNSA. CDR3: CASSLETSGRLFNEQFF. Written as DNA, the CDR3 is TGTGCCAGCAGCTTAGAGACTAGCGGGCGCTTATTCAATGAGCAGTTCTTC.

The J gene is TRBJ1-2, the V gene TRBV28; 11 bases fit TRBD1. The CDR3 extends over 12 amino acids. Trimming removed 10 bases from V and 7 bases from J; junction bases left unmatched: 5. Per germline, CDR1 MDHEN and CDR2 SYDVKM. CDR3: CANGGQGAGYTF. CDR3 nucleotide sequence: TGTGCCAACGGAGGACAGGGGGCTGGCTACACCTTC.

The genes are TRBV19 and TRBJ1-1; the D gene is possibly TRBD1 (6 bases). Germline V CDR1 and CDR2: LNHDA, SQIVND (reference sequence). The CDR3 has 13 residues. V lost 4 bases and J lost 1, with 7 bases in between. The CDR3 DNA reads TGTGCCAGTAGTAGGGGACAGAACACTGAAGCTTTCTTT. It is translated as CASSRGQNTEAFF.

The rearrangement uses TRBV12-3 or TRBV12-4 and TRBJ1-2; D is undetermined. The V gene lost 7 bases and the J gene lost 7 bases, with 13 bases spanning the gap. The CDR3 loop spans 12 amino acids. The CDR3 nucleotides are TGTGCCAGCACTACACCGACATCTGGCTACACCTTC. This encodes CASTTPTSGYTF.

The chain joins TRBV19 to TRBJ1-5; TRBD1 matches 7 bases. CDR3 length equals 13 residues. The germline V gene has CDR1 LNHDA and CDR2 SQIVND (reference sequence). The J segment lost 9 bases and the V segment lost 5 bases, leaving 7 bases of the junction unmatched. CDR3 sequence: CASSSDRVSPQHF. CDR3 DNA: TGTGCCAGTAGTTCCGACAGGGTCTCGCCCCAGCATTTT.